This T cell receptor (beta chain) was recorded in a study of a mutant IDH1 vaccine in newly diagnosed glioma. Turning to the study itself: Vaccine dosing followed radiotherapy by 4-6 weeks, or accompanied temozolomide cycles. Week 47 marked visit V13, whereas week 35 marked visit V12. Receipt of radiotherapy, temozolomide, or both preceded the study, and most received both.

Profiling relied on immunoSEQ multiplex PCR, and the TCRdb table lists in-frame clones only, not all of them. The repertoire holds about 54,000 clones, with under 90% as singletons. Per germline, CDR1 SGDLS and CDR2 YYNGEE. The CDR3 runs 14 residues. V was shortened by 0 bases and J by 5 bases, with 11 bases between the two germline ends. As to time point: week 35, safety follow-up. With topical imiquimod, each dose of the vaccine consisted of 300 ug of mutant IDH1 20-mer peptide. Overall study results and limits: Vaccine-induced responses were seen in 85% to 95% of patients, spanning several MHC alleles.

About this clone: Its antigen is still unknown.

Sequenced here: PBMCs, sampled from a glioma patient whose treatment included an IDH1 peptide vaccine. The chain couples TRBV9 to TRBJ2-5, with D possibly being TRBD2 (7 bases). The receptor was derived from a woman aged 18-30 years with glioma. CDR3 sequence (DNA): TGTGCCAGCAGCGTAGTAGGGGGAGGGGAGACCCAGTACTTC. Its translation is CASSVVGGGETQYF.